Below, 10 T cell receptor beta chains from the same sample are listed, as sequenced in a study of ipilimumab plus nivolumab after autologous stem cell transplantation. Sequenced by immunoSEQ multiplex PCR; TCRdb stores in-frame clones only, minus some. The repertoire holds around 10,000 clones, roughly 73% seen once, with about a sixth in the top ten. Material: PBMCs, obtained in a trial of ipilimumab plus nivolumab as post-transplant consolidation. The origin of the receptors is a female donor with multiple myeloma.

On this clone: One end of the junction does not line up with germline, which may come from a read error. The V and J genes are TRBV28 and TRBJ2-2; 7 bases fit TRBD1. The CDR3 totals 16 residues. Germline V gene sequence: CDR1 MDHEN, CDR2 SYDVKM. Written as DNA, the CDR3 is TGTGCCAGCAGTTTATACCGGGACAGCGCACACCGGGGAGCTGTTTTT. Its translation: CASSLYRDSAHRGAVF.

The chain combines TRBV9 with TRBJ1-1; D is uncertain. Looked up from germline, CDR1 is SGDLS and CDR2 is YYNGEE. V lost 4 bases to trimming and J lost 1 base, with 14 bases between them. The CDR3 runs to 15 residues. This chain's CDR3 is CASSSKAGRNTEAFF. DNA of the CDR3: TGTGCCAGCAGCTCAAAAGCCGGGCGGAACACTGAAGCTTTCTTT. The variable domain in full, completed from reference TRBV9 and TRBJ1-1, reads DSGVTQTPKHLITATGQRVTLRCSPRSGDLSVYWYQQSLDQGLQFLIQYYNGEERAKGNILERFSAQQFPDLHSELNLSSLELGDSALYFCASSSKAGRNTEAFFGQGTRLTVV.

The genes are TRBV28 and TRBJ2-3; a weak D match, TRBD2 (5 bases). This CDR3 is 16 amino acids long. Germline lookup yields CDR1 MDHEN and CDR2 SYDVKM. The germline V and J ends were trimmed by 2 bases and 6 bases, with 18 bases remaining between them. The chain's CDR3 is CASSLKGGLPTDTQYF. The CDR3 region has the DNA TGTGCCAGCAGTTTAAAAGGCGGGCTCCCCACCGATACGCAGTATTTT.

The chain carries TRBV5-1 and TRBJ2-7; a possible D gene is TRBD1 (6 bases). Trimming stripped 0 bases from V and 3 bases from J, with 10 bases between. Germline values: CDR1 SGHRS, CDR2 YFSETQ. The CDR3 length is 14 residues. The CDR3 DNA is TGCGCCAGCAGCTTGGGACAGGCAAACTACGAGCAGTACTTC. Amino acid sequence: CASSLGQANYEQYF.

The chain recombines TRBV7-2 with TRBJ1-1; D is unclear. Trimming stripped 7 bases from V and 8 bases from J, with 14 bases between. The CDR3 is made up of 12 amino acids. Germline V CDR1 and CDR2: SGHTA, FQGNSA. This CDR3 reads CASNRVGVEAFF. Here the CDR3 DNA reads TGTGCCAGCAACCGAGTCGGGGTAGAAGCTTTCTTT.

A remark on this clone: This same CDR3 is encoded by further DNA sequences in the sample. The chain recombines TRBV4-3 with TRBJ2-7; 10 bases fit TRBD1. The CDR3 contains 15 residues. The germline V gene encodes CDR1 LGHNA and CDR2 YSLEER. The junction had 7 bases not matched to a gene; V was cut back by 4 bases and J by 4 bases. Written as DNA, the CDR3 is TGCGCCAGCAGCCTACAACGGGACAGGGGATACGAGCAGTACTTC. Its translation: CASSLQRDRGYEQYF.

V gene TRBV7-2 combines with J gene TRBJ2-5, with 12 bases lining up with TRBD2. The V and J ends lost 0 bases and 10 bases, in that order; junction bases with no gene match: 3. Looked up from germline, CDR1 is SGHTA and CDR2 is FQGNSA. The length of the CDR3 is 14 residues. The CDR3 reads CASSLALAGGGQYF. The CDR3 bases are TGTGCCAGCAGCTTAGCGCTAGCGGGAGGGGGCCAGTACTTC.

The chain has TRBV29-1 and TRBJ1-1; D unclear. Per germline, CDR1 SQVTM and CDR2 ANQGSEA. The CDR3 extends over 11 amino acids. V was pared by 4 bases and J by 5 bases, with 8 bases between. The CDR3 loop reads CSVVVNTEAFF. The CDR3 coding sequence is TGCAGCGTTGTGGTAAATACTGAAGCTTTCTTT.

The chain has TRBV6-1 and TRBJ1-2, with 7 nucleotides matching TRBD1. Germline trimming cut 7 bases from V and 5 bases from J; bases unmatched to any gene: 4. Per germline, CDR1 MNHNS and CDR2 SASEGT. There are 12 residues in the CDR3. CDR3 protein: CASTEGAYGYTF. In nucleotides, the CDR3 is TGTGCCAGCACTGAGGGGGCATATGGCTACACCTTC.

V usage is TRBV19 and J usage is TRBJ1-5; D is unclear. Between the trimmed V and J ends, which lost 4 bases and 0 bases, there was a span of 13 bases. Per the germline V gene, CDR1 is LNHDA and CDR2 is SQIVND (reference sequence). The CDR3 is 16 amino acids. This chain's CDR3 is CASSTYRGNSNQPQHF. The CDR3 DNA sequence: TGTGCCAGTAGTACCTACCGGGGAAATAGCAATCAGCCCCAGCATTTT.